Listed below are T cell receptor beta chains from one sample, sequenced in a study of regulatory T cells in long-lasting Graves disease. TCRdb used MiXCR to reprocess the multiplex PCR reads, holding one entry per CDR3 protein. Of about 310,000 distinct CDR3 sequences in the sample, around a fifth are singletons; the top ten hold about 56%. The sample consisted of peripheral blood mononuclear cells (PBMCs), taken when the disease was refractory, from a patient treated with antithyroid drugs. The receptors shown here come from a female donor with Graves disease. CDR3s include the opening cysteine and the closing phenylalanine or tryptophan. A D gene is named only where the DNA matches it firmly. A row's size may be missing; if present it is once, few, many or a size class.

j_call,d_call,v_call,clone_size,cdr3_nt,cdr3_aa
TRBJ2-7,TRBD2,TRBV5-1,many,TGCGCCAGCAGCTTGTACGGCCGTTCGAGCATTAGCGGGAGGTACGAGCAGTACTTC,CASSLYGRSSISGRYEQYF
TRBJ2-3,.,TRBV28,.,TGTGCCAGCAGTACCCCTCTTAGCGGAACTAGCACAGATACGCAGTATTTT,CASSTPLSGTSTDTQYF
TRBJ2-5,TRBD2,TRBV29-1,few,TGCAGCGTATCGCGGGAGGGCTGGGAGACCCAGTACTTC,CSVSREGWETQYF
TRBJ2-7,.,TRBV5-1,few,TGCGCCAGCAGAAACAGGGTAACAAACGAGCAGTACTTC,CASRNRVTNEQYF
TRBJ1-2,.,TRBV7-2,many,TGTGCCAGCAGCTTAGAGAGGGCAGGGGTGGAAGGCTACACCTTC,CASSLERAGVEGYTF
TRBJ1-1,.,TRBV7-9,.,TGTGCCGGCAGCTTAGAAGGAGGCCTTGAAGCTTTCTTT,CAGSLEGGLEAFF
TRBJ2-7,.,TRBV6-9,once,TGTGCCAGCAGTTACGATGGTTGGAGCGGTAGGAGCTCCTACGAGCAGTACTTC,CASSYDGWSGRSSYEQYF
TRBJ2-5,TRBD2,TRBV20-1,.,TGCAGTGCTAGAGGGACTAGCGGGAGCGGTGAGACCCAGTACTTC,CSARGTSGSGETQYF
TRBJ2-3,.,TRBV7-9,.,TGTGCCAGCAGCTTACGGAGGCTAGAGACAGATACGCAGTATTTT,CASSLRRLETDTQYF
TRBJ1-4,TRBD1,TRBV6-5,many,TGTGCCAGCAGTTATCGGACAGGGGGCCGTGAAAAACTGTTTTTT,CASSYRTGGREKLFF
TRBJ2-7,TRBD1,TRBV19,.,TGTGCCAGTAGCACCGGGACAGATATATCCTACGAGCAGTACTTC,CASSTGTDISYEQYF